Presented here are 19 T cell receptor beta chains from one specimen sequenced in a study of blood T cell repertoires in COVID-19. Assay used: immunoSEQ multiplex PCR; TCRdb lists only in-frame clones, some missing. The sample contains 400,000 to 450,000 clones, about 87% of which appear only once. The sequenced sample consisted of peripheral blood. The receptors were sampled from a man aged 18-30 years with COVID-19, enrolled during active disease.

V is TRBV6-5 and J is TRBJ1-4; D not certain. This CDR3 comprises 16 residues. Trimming cost V 4 bases and J 0 bases, with 12 bases left between them. Germline values: CDR1 MNHEY, CDR2 SVGAGI. The CDR3 nucleotides are TGTGCCAGCAGTTTCCGGGATGGGGCAACTAATGAAAAACTGTTTTTT. Encoded protein: CASSFRDGATNEKLFF.

The CDR3 region is CASSVGGQGAPGYTF. For the CDR3, the DNA is TGTGCCAGCAGCGTAGGGGGACAGGGGGCGCCTGGCTACACCTTC. The chain recombines TRBV9 with TRBJ1-2, with 12 bases fitting TRBD1. Germline CDR1 SGDLS, CDR2 YYNGEE. V gave up 0 bases and J gave up 7 bases; unmatched junction bases: 4. The CDR3 has 15 residues.

J is TRBJ2-3 and V is TRBV6-1; D unresolved. The CDR3 loop spans 15 amino acids. Germline V gene lookup returns CDR1 MNHNS and CDR2 SASEGT. The V end lost 0 bases, the J end lost 0 bases, and 7 bases lay between the germline ends. CDR3 nucleotide sequence: TGTGCCAGCAGTGAAGCTACGAGGAGCACAGATACGCAGTATTTT. Its translation is CASSEATRSTDTQYF.

This chain uses TRBV5-1 with TRBJ1-4; 8 bases fit TRBD1. CDR3 length: 13 amino acids. V lost 6 bases to trimming and J lost 3 bases; unmatched junction nucleotides: 1. Germline CDR1 SGHRS, CDR2 YFSETQ. The CDR3 DNA is TGCGCCAGCAAGACAGGGGCTAATGAAAAACTGTTTTTT. It encodes CASKTGANEKLFF. Filled out from reference TRBV5-1 and TRBJ1-4, the complete variable domain reads KAGVTQTPRYLIKTRGQQVTLSCSPISGHRSVSWYQQTPGQGLQFLFEYFSETQRNKGNFPGRFSGRQFSNSRSEMNVSTLELGDSALYLCASKTGANEKLFFGSGTQLSVL.

This chain joins TRBV6-5 and TRBJ2-7, with TRBD1 as a possible D gene (5 bases). Germline V gene lookup returns CDR1 MNHEY and CDR2 SVGAGI. V was cut by 7 bases and J by 1 base, with 8 bases left in between. The CDR3 has 12 amino acids. The CDR3 sequence: CASKQASYEQYF. For the CDR3, the DNA is TGTGCCAGCAAACAGGCGTCCTACGAGCAGTACTTC.

The V and J genes are TRBV27 and TRBJ2-7, with 10 nucleotides matching TRBD2. CDR1 is MNHEY and CDR2 is SMNVEV in the germline V gene (reference sequence). The junction had 6 bases not matched to a gene; V was cut back by 4 bases and J by 3 bases. This CDR3 has 15 residues. CDR3 sequence reads: CASSYRGTSVYEQYF. The DNA of the CDR3 is TGTGCCAGCAGTTATAGGGGGACTAGCGTCTACGAGCAGTACTTC.

V usage is TRBV2 and J usage is TRBJ2-5; tentatively, D is TRBD1 (7 bases). This CDR3 has 14 amino acids. Trimming left V 5 bases short and J 4 bases short, with 14 bases between. CDR1 and CDR2 from the germline V gene are SNHLY and FYNNEI. DNA for the CDR3: TGTGCCAGCAGTAGGAGGGGGCCGGGAGAGACCCAGTACTTC. Translation: CASSRRGPGETQYF. Drawing the rest from reference TRBV2 and TRBJ2-5, the complete variable domain is EPEVTQTPSHQVTQMGQEVILRCVPISNHLYFYWYRQILGQKVEFLVSFYNNEISEKSEIFDDQFSVERPDGSNFTLKIRSTKLEDSAMYFCASSRRGPGETQYFGPGTRLLVL.

The chain is built from TRBV3-1 (or the pseudogene TRBV3-2) and TRBJ2-7; 7 bases are shared with TRBD2. CDR3 length: 11 residues. V gave up 3 bases and J gave up 7 bases; unmatched junction bases: 0. CDR1 LGHDT and CDR2 YNNKEL come from the germline V gene (reference sequence). Written as DNA, the CDR3 is TGTGCCAGCAGCCACGGGGGGGAGCAGTACTTC. It is translated as CASSHGGEQYF.

In this sample, this clone turned up once. The chain is built from TRBV3-1 (or the pseudogene TRBV3-2) and TRBJ1-2; possible D gene TRBD1, 5 bases. V lost 1 base to trimming and J lost 6 bases, with 12 bases between them. Germline V lookup: CDR1 LGHDT, CDR2 YNNKEL (reference sequence). There are 14 residues in the CDR3. The CDR3 loop is CASSQGGGIDGYTF. For the CDR3, the DNA is TGTGCCAGCAGCCAAGGGGGGGGAATCGATGGCTACACCTTC.

This chain connects TRBV27 to TRBJ2-7; D unclear. Germline-derived CDR1 and CDR2 are MNHEY and SMNVEV (reference sequence). The CDR3 loop spans 14 amino acids. The V gene lost 4 bases and the J gene lost 5 bases, with 15 bases spanning the gap. CDR3 DNA: TGTGCCAGCAGTTCCCCCCCGGGTGTCGACGAGCAGTACTTC. It encodes CASSSPPGVDEQYF.

This clone was observed a handful of times. The chain couples TRBV13 to TRBJ1-5; maybe TRBD1 (6 bases). The germline V gene has CDR1 PRHDT and CDR2 FYEKMQ (reference sequence). The CDR3 covers 15 residues. Trimming took off 0 bases at V and 4 bases at J, with 10 bases between the two ends. The CDR3 nucleotides read TGTGCCAGCAGCTTAGGTACAGGGCCAAATCAGCCCCAGCATTTT. Translating it yields CASSLGTGPNQPQHF.

The rearrangement joins TRBV5-1 to TRBJ2-5; 16 nucleotides agree with TRBD2. V shed 0 bases, J shed 0 bases, and the junction held 5 bases outside the gene matches. Germline V gene lookup returns CDR1 SGHRS and CDR2 YFSETQ. The CDR3 is made up of 19 amino acids. In DNA form, the CDR3 reads TGCGCCAGCAGCTTGGCAGGGACTAGCGGGAGGGCGTACCAAGAGACCCAGTACTTC. Translation gives CASSLAGTSGRAYQETQYF.

The CDR3 here is CASGSAGSTDTQYF. The DNA of the CDR3 is TGTGCCAGCGGATCGGCGGGCAGCACAGATACGCAGTATTTT. The chain links TRBV27 to TRBJ2-3; tentative D call: TRBD2 (5 bases). Germline CDR1 is MNHEY and CDR2 is SMNVEV (reference sequence). Trimming stripped 8 bases from V and 0 bases from J, with 12 bases between. This CDR3 is built from 14 residues.

The rearrangement links TRBV11-2 to TRBJ1-4; no clear D gene. Germline V gene lookup returns CDR1 SGHAT and CDR2 FQNNGV. V was shortened by 5 bases and J by 6 bases, with 10 bases between the two germline ends. This CDR3 is built from 13 residues. This chain's CDR3 is CASSPLLDEKLFF. CDR3 in DNA: TGTGCCAGCAGCCCCCTCCTTGATGAAAAACTGTTTTTT. Using reference TRBV11-2 and TRBJ1-4 for the parts outside the CDR3, the full variable domain is EAGVAQSPRYKIIEKRQSVAFWCNPISGHATLYWYQQILGQGPKLLIQFQNNGVVDDSQLPKDRFSAERLKGVDSTLKIQPAKLEDSAVYLCASSPLLDEKLFFGSGTQLSVL.

CDR3 bases: TGTGCCAGCGCCAGGAGGCGGGTGAACACTGAAGCTTTCTTT. As protein: CASARRRVNTEAFF. V is TRBV28 and J is TRBJ1-1; D ambiguous. Trimming took 8 bases from V and 0 from J, leaving 13 bases between them. This CDR3 is 14 amino acids long. The germline gives CDR1 MDHEN, CDR2 SYDVKM.

J is TRBJ2-7 and V is TRBV27; TRBD1 agrees at 8 bases. Germline CDR1 MNHEY, CDR2 SMNVEV (reference sequence). This CDR3 has 14 amino acids. V was pared by 6 bases and J by 3 bases, with 7 bases of the junction left unmatched. In DNA, the CDR3 is TGTGCCAGCAGGTTACAGACAGGGGACTACGAGCAGTACTTC. Translating gives CASRLQTGDYEQYF.

The genes are TRBV2 and TRBJ2-7; TRBD2 is a possible D gene (6 bases). Germline V CDR1 and CDR2: SNHLY, FYNNEI. Trimming took 4 bases from V and 7 from J, leaving 20 bases between them. The CDR3 has 15 amino acids. This chain's CDR3 is CASSAGGYRGLEQYF. For the CDR3, the DNA is TGTGCCAGCAGTGCAGGAGGGTATCGGGGATTGGAGCAGTACTTC.

Turning to this clone: One base away lies a much larger clone, so this may be a sequencing read error. V is TRBV6-6 and J is TRBJ1-6; TRBD1 matches 7 bases. Trimming took 6 bases from V and 7 from J; bases not matched to a gene: 3. This CDR3 region has 13 residues. Germline V lookup: CDR1 MNHNY, CDR2 SVGAGI (reference sequence). This CDR3 reads CASSRDRNSPLHF. CDR3 DNA: TGTGCCAGCAGCCGGGACAGAAATTCACCCCTCCACTTT.

The chain carries TRBV19 and TRBJ1-1; D might be TRBD1 (5 bases). Trimming stripped 7 bases from V and 3 bases from J, with 12 bases between. The germline CDR1 and CDR2 sequences are LNHDA and SQIVND (reference sequence). The CDR3 loop spans 13 amino acids. The CDR3 DNA reads TGTGCCAGTAAACCCCAGGGTTACACTGAAGCTTTCTTT. This encodes CASKPQGYTEAFF.